The 9 T cell receptor beta chains given below trace back to one sample, sequenced in a study of PD-L1 blockade in urothelial cancer. Clones were sequenced by immunoSEQ multiplex PCR, and TCRdb holds only the in-frame ones, with some missing. The sample consists of more than 95,000 clones, approximately 85% of them appearing once. Time point described: peripheral blood 6 weeks after treatment start. Here the sequenced sample was PBMCs, taken around atezolizumab (anti-PD-L1) treatment. The receptor set was obtained from a man aged 45-60 years with urothelial cancer.

The CDR3 nucleotides read TGTGCCAGGAAACGACTAGAGGACAAAAACATTCAGTACTTC. Its translation: CARKRLEDKNIQYF. The chain is built from TRBV27 and TRBJ2-4; D may be TRBD2 (6 bases). The germline CDR1 and CDR2 sequences are MNHEY and SMNVEV (reference sequence). V lost 9 bases and J 3 bases, leaving 15 bases between the germline ends. The CDR3 has 14 amino acids.

The V call is TRBV18, the J call TRBJ1-2; the match to TRBD1 covers 9 bases. From germline, CDR1 is KGHSH and CDR2 LQKENI. The CDR3 has 13 amino acids. Trimming cost V 3 bases and J 7 bases; bases outside gene matches: 3. The CDR3 is CASSPPGQGGYTF. The DNA for the CDR3 is TGTGCCAGCTCACCCCCGGGACAGGGTGGCTACACCTTC. Supplemented by reference TRBV18 and TRBJ1-2, the full variable domain reads NAGVMQNPRHLVRRRGQEARLRCSPMKGHSHVYWYRQLPEEGLKFMVYLQKENIIDESGMPKERFSAEFPKEGPSILRIQQVVRGDSAAYFCASSPPGQGGYTFGSGTRLTVV.

The J gene is TRBJ2-3, the V gene TRBV9; tentative D call: TRBD2 (6 bases). The V gene lost 0 bases and the J gene lost 2 bases, with 13 bases spanning the gap. Germline V lookup: CDR1 SGDLS, CDR2 YYNGEE. This CDR3 is 16 amino acids long. Here the CDR3 DNA reads TGTGCCAGCAGCGTAGACGGCGGGGCTACCACAGATACGCAGTATTTT. Amino acids: CASSVDGGATTDTQYF.

The rearrangement links TRBV4-2 to TRBJ2-3, with TRBD2 matching over 8 bases. V trimming: 4 bases; J trimming: 2 bases; junction bases outside the gene matches: 11. The germline V gene encodes CDR1 LGHNA and CDR2 YNFKEQ. This CDR3 spans 17 amino acids. CDR3 residues: CASSLEGISGNTDTQYF. The CDR3 DNA is TGTGCCAGCAGCCTTGAGGGGATTAGCGGGAACACAGATACGCAGTATTTT.

This clone was picked up one time. The gene calls are TRBV18 and TRBJ2-1; 7 bases align to TRBD1. The germline V gene encodes CDR1 KGHSH and CDR2 LQKENI. The CDR3 has 17 residues. The V segment lost 4 bases and the J segment 0 bases; nucleotides outside the gene matches: 9. The CDR3 spells CASSRRLGQSSYNEQFF. The CDR3 nucleotides read TGTGCCAGCTCACGTCGGTTGGGACAGAGCTCCTACAATGAGCAGTTCTTC.

This sequence joins TRBV15 and TRBJ2-2; D ambiguous. Deletions cut 6 bases from V and 1 base from J, with 6 bases between. The CDR3 sequence is 13 residues long. Germline-derived CDR1 and CDR2 are LNHNV and YYDKDF (reference sequence). CDR3 in amino acids: CATSKQNTGELFF. For the CDR3, the DNA is TGTGCCACCAGTAAACAGAACACCGGGGAGCTGTTTTTT. The whole variable domain, remainder taken from reference TRBV15 and TRBJ2-2, is DAMVIQNPRYQVTQFGKPVTLSCSQTLNHNVMYWYQQKSSQAPKLLFHYYDKDFNNEADTPDNFQSRRPNTSFCFLDIRSPGLGDTAMYLCATSKQNTGELFFGEGSRLTVL.

This clone was picked up a small number of times. This chain uses TRBV30 with TRBJ1-4, with unresolved D. The CDR3 has 14 amino acids. Germline loops: CDR1 GTSNPN, CDR2 SVGIG (reference sequence). Trimming shortened V by 5 bases and J by 0 bases, and 10 bases separated the two germline ends. The CDR3 is CAWGWSATNEKLFF. Written as DNA, the CDR3 is TGTGCCTGGGGATGGAGTGCAACTAATGAAAAACTGTTTTTT.

The chain carries TRBV5-8 and TRBJ1-4, with a weak D call TRBD1 (5 bases). Deletions cut 5 bases from V and 7 bases from J, with 18 bases between. Germline-derived CDR1 and CDR2 are SGHTS and YDEGEE. CDR3 size: 15 residues. CDR3 bases: TGTGCCAGCAGATCCTCGGGGGGGAAACTTGAAAAACTGTTTTTT. It yields the protein CASRSSGGKLEKLFF. The whole variable domain, filled in from reference TRBV5-8 and TRBJ1-4, reads EAGVTQSPTHLIKTRGQQATLRCSPISGHTSVYWYQQALGLGLQFLLWYDEGEERNRGNFPPRFSGRQFPNYSSELNVNALELEDSALYLCASRSSGGKLEKLFFGSGTQLSVL.

The chain employs TRBV5-4 and TRBJ2-1; no reliable D call. Germline-derived CDR1 and CDR2 are SGHNT and YYREEE (reference sequence). The CDR3 spans 12 residues. Deletions cut 4 bases from V and 10 bases from J, with 12 bases between. CDR3 bases: TGTGCCAGCAGCCTTGAGGTGCGGGAGCAGTTCTTC. It encodes CASSLEVREQFF.